This passage covers 27 T cell receptor beta chains from one sample sequenced in a study of blood T cell repertoires in COVID-19. Profiled with immunoSEQ multiplex PCR; TCRdb holds only in-frame clones, not every one. This sample has 170,000 or so clones, with less than 90% found just once. The material sequenced was PBMCs or T cells enriched from blood (not recorded which). The receptor set was obtained from a woman between 50 and 59 years old who had recovered from COVID-19.

The rearrangement uses TRBV4-2 and TRBJ2-2; D may be TRBD2 (5 bases). Trimming cost V 0 bases and J 7 bases, with 12 bases left between them. Per the germline V gene, CDR1 is LGHNA and CDR2 is YNFKEQ. The CDR3 covers 15 residues. CDR3 protein: CASSQDGLAGGELFF. CDR3 bases: TGTGCCAGCAGCCAAGATGGTCTAGCCGGCGGGGAGCTGTTTTTT.

The gene calls are TRBV27 and TRBJ2-1, with D possibly being TRBD2 (6 bases). CDR1 is MNHEY and CDR2 is SMNVEV in the germline V gene (reference sequence). CDR3 length equals 14 residues. V lost 1 base, J lost 6 bases, and 10 bases lay in between. The CDR3 DNA follows: TGTGCCAGCAGTTTATACGGGAGCGGCAATGAGCAGTTCTTC. It encodes CASSLYGSGNEQFF.

The V call is TRBV7-2, the J call TRBJ1-2; D remains ambiguous. The germline gives CDR1 SGHTA, CDR2 FQGNSA. Trimming removed 3 bases at V and 2 bases at J, with 7 bases between. CDR3 length equals 13 residues. In nucleotides, the CDR3 is TGTGCCAGCAGCTTTAACACAAACTATGGCTACACCTTC. Translating gives CASSFNTNYGYTF.

This clone was counted only a few times. This chain links TRBV6-5 with TRBJ2-2; TRBD1 matches at 9 bases. The CDR3 loop spans 14 amino acids. V gave up 8 bases and J gave up 3 bases; unmatched junction bases: 4. From germline, CDR1 is MNHEY and CDR2 SVGAGI. Here the CDR3 reads CASRTGGHTGELFF. CDR3 DNA: TGTGCCAGCCGAACAGGGGGCCACACCGGGGAGCTGTTTTTT.

This chain uses TRBV5-1 with TRBJ2-1; 10 bases fit TRBD2. Germline V lookup: CDR1 SGHRS, CDR2 YFSETQ. The length of the CDR3 is 18 residues. The V and J ends lost 0 bases and 12 bases, in that order; junction bases with no gene match: 18. The CDR3 DNA follows: TGCGCCAGCAGCTTGGTGGCTAGCGGGAGTGGTGGAGTACCAGGGCAGTTCTTC. This translates into CASSLVASGSGGVPGQFF.

This chain links TRBV5-1 with TRBJ2-3; 12 nucleotides match TRBD2. The V gene end was trimmed by 4 bases and the J gene end by 0 bases; junction bases not matched to a gene: 6. Germline values: CDR1 SGHRS, CDR2 YFSETQ. This CDR3 spans 17 amino acids. The CDR3 is CASSLGLAGFSTDTQYF. DNA for the CDR3: TGCGCCAGCAGCCTGGGACTAGCGGGCTTTAGCACAGATACGCAGTATTTT.

In DNA form, the CDR3 reads TGTGCCAGTAGCGACAGCTACGAGCAGTACTTC. Translating gives CASSDSYEQYF. The gene calls are TRBV19 and TRBJ2-7; TRBD1 might be the D (5 bases). Germline CDR1 and CDR2: LNHDA and SQIVND (reference sequence). The CDR3 covers 11 residues. The V end lost 6 bases, the J end lost 3 bases, and 6 bases lay between the germline ends. Looking up the rest from reference TRBV19 and TRBJ2-7 gives the full variable domain: DGGITQSPKYLFRKEGQNVTLSCEQNLNHDAMYWYRQDPGQGLRLIYYSQIVNDFQKGDIAEGYSVSREKKESFPLTVTSAQKNPTAFYLCASSDSYEQYFGPGTRLTVT.

The chain uses TRBV18 and TRBJ2-7, with 10 bases aligning to TRBD1. The J segment lost 3 bases and the V segment lost 4 bases, leaving 6 bases of the junction unmatched. Germline V gene data show CDR1 as KGHSH and CDR2 as LQKENI. The CDR3 runs to 15 residues. The CDR3 coding sequence is TGTGCCAGCTCACAACCGGGACAGGGGAACTACGAGCAGTACTTC. Encoded protein: CASSQPGQGNYEQYF.

V and J are TRBV6-5 and TRBJ2-7, with 7 bases that match TRBD2. Germline V gives CDR1 MNHEY, CDR2 SVGAGI. V was clipped by 5 bases and J by 3 bases; unmatched bases: 7. This CDR3 spans 14 amino acids. CDR3 nucleotide sequence: TGTGCCAGCAGTCTACTAGGCGGGAGCTACGAGCAGTACTTC. This sequence encodes CASSLLGGSYEQYF.

The genes are TRBV27 and TRBJ2-1, with a tentative D call TRBD2 (5 bases). The V gene's germline CDR1 is MNHEY and CDR2 SMNVEV (reference sequence). Trimming pared 6 bases from V and 6 bases from J, leaving 21 bases between. The CDR3 is 16 amino acids. This CDR3 is CASRRASGRGPNEQFF. The CDR3 nucleotides read TGTGCCAGCAGACGTGCGAGCGGTCGGGGTCCCAATGAGCAGTTCTTC.

The chain is built from TRBV30 and TRBJ1-5, with a weak D call TRBD1 (6 bases). CDR3 length equals 15 residues. V was clipped by 2 bases and J by 4 bases, with 15 bases between them. CDR1 and CDR2 (germline): GTSNPN, SVGIG (reference sequence). The CDR3, as DNA: TGTGCCTGGAGTCAATCAGCAGGGGCAAATCAGCCCCAGCATTTT. It encodes CAWSQSAGANQPQHF.

The V and J genes are TRBV15 and TRBJ2-7; TRBD2 aligns across 14 bases. V trimming: 3 bases; J trimming: 1 base; junction bases outside the gene matches: 5. Per germline, CDR1 LNHNV and CDR2 YYDKDF (reference sequence). CDR3 length equals 17 residues. CDR3 region: CATSRGLAGAVSYEQYF. The CDR3 region has the DNA TGTGCCACCAGCAGGGGACTAGCGGGAGCAGTGTCCTACGAGCAGTACTTC.

This chain connects TRBV19 to TRBJ1-6; the D is unclear. The CDR3 is 14 amino acids. V lost 3 bases, J lost 8 bases, and 11 bases lay in between. Germline CDR1 reads LNHDA; CDR2 reads SQIVND (reference sequence). CDR3 loop: CASSISGLDSPLHF. The CDR3 nucleotides are TGTGCCAGTAGTATCTCGGGATTAGATTCACCCCTCCACTTT.

This clone has a handful of counts. This chain connects TRBV2 to TRBJ1-1, with 8 bases that match TRBD1. CDR3 length: 15 amino acids. Germline V CDR1 and CDR2: SNHLY, FYNNEI. V lost 7 bases and J lost 5; bases outside the gene matches: 12. The CDR3 nucleotides read TGTGCCAGCAAACAACTGGACAGGGAGTATACTGAAGCTTTCTTT. Translating gives CASKQLDREYTEAFF.

The V call is TRBV11-2, the J call TRBJ1-1, with TRBD1 as a possible D gene (5 bases). Germline values: CDR1 SGHAT, CDR2 FQNNGV. The CDR3 extends over 13 amino acids. Between the trimmed V and J ends, which lost 2 bases and 1 base, there was a span of 5 bases. CDR3 bases: TGTGCCAGCAGCTTAACAGGGAACACTGAAGCTTTCTTT. Its protein product is CASSLTGNTEAFF. The full variable domain, in which reference TRBV11-2 and TRBJ1-1 provide the parts outside the CDR3, is EAGVAQSPRYKIIEKRQSVAFWCNPISGHATLYWYQQILGQGPKLLIQFQNNGVVDDSQLPKDRFSAERLKGVDSTLKIQPAKLEDSAVYLCASSLTGNTEAFFGQGTRLTVV.

V is TRBV4-1 and J is TRBJ2-5; D possibly corresponds to TRBD2 (5 bases). The germline V and J ends were trimmed by 4 bases and 4 bases, with 16 bases remaining between them. This CDR3 has 15 amino acids. Germline V gene lookup returns CDR1 MGHRA and CDR2 YSYEKL. This CDR3 reads CASSRLREGVETQYF. The DNA of the CDR3 is TGCGCCAGCAGCCGCCTAAGAGAGGGTGTAGAGACCCAGTACTTC.

The rearrangement joins TRBV28 to TRBJ1-6, with 8 positions matching TRBD1. The CDR3 totals 13 residues. The J segment lost 10 bases and the V segment lost 8 bases, leaving 7 bases of the junction unmatched. Germline V gives CDR1 MDHEN, CDR2 SYDVKM. For the CDR3, the DNA is TGTGCCAGCGGAGGACAGGGCAGCTCACCCCTCCACTTT. Translating it yields CASGGQGSSPLHF.

V usage is TRBV5-4 and J usage is TRBJ2-2; D is perhaps TRBD2 (5 bases). The germline gives CDR1 SGHNT, CDR2 YYREEE (reference sequence). The germline V and J ends were trimmed by 5 bases and 7 bases, with 6 bases remaining between them. The CDR3 runs to 11 residues. CDR3 region: CASSAGGELFF. The CDR3 DNA follows: TGTGCCAGCAGTGCGGGCGGGGAGCTGTTTTTT.

This clone has only one observation. V is TRBV12-3 or TRBV12-4 and J is TRBJ2-1; tentatively, D is TRBD2 (5 bases). This CDR3 spans 13 amino acids. V shed 3 bases and J shed 9 bases, with 12 bases lying between them. DNA of the CDR3: TGTGCCAGCAGTTTGGCGGAACGGGGTGAGCAGTTCTTC. This codes for CASSLAERGEQFF.

The chain uses TRBV2 and TRBJ1-2, with 9 nucleotides matching TRBD1. Germline V gene data show CDR1 as SNHLY and CDR2 as FYNNEI. The trim removed 7 bases at V and 13 bases at J, leaving 10 bases unmatched. The CDR3 sequence is 12 residues long. CDR3 in DNA: TGTGCCAGCATTACCGGGACAGGGTACTCCACCTTC. Residues: CASITGTGYSTF.

The gene calls are TRBV7-8 and TRBJ2-3; TRBD2 matches 11 bases. The CDR3 sequence is 15 residues long. The germline V gene has CDR1 SGHVS and CDR2 FQNEAQ. V lost 3 bases, J lost 5 bases, and 4 bases stayed unmatched. The CDR3 DNA reads TGTGCCAGCAGCTTGTTAGCGGGAGGGATAGATACGCAGTATTTT. Translating it yields CASSLLAGGIDTQYF.

This chain links TRBV18 with TRBJ2-5; 8 nucleotides match TRBD1. This CDR3 comprises 16 residues. Germline V CDR1 and CDR2: KGHSH, LQKENI. With 0 bases clipped from V and 4 bases from J, the junction kept 7 bases outside the gene matches. The chain's CDR3 is CASSPPGNRGRETQYF. In DNA, the CDR3 is TGTGCCAGCTCACCACCGGGGAACAGGGGGAGAGAGACCCAGTACTTC.

This chain uses TRBV4-2 with TRBJ1-1, with D maybe TRBD1 (5 bases). The CDR3 is 15 residues long. In germline, CDR1 is LGHNA, CDR2 YNFKEQ. The V and J ends lost 4 bases and 1 base respectively, with 13 bases between them. The CDR3 DNA reads as TGTGCCAGCAGCCCAAAGGGGTTAGCGAACACTGAAGCTTTCTTT. Its protein product is CASSPKGLANTEAFF.

J is TRBJ1-2 and V is TRBV6-1; D gene ambiguous. Germline CDR1 MNHNS, CDR2 SASEGT. The length of the CDR3 is 14 residues. Trimming shortened V by 0 bases and J by 7 bases, and 12 bases separated the two germline ends. The DNA of the CDR3 is TGTGCCAGCAGTGAAGCCGCCGGGGTTGGTGGCTACACCTTC. This gives the protein CASSEAAGVGGYTF.

This chain uses TRBV3-1 (or the pseudogene TRBV3-2) with TRBJ1-6; D is perhaps TRBD1 (5 bases). V lost 7 bases to trimming and J lost 7 bases, with 11 bases between them. The CDR3 contains 13 residues. Germline loops: CDR1 LGHDT, CDR2 YNNKEL (reference sequence). In nucleotides, the CDR3 is TGTGCCAGCACTAGACAGACGAATTCACCCCTCCACTTT. Encoded protein: CASTRQTNSPLHF.

The chain has TRBV28 and TRBJ2-7; 8 positions agree with TRBD2. The CDR3 runs to 13 residues. The V and J ends lost 2 bases and 7 bases, in that order; junction bases with no gene match: 4. CDR1 is MDHEN and CDR2 is SYDVKM in the germline V gene. CDR3 DNA sequence: TGTGCCAGCAGTTTACCTAGCGGGCTAGAGCAGTACTTC. Protein product: CASSLPSGLEQYF.

The chain combines TRBV2 with TRBJ2-7; D not certain. Germline CDR1 reads SNHLY; CDR2 reads FYNNEI. V lost 4 bases to trimming and J lost 6 bases, with 10 bases between them. This CDR3 has 12 amino acids. The CDR3 reads CASSVLPSEQYF. In nucleotides, the CDR3 is TGTGCCAGCAGTGTTTTACCTAGCGAGCAGTACTTC. Using reference TRBV2 and TRBJ2-7 for the parts outside the CDR3, the full variable domain is EPEVTQTPSHQVTQMGQEVILRCVPISNHLYFYWYRQILGQKVEFLVSFYNNEISEKSEIFDDQFSVERPDGSNFTLKIRSTKLEDSAMYFCASSVLPSEQYFGPGTRLTVT.